This T cell receptor (beta chain) stems from a study of blood T cell repertoires in COVID-19. Assay: immunoSEQ multiplex PCR; the TCRdb copy retains only in-frame clones and omits some. Altogether more than 75,000 clones are present, around 86% being singletons, with the ten largest covering approximately 15%. The sequenced material came from peripheral blood. The receptor was derived from a woman older than 75 with active or convalescent COVID-19.

Here the CDR3 reads CSAGFPHTSGNTIYF. The CDR3 DNA reads TGCAGCGCCGGGTTCCCTCATACCTCTGGAAACACCATATATTTT. V gene TRBV29-1 combines with J gene TRBJ1-3; D is undetermined. Germline values: CDR1 SQVTM, CDR2 ANQGSEA. Trimming stripped 7 bases from V and 0 bases from J, with 16 bases between. The CDR3 extends over 15 amino acids.